The 12 T cell receptor beta chains below come from one sample, sequenced in a study of blood T cells in healthy people across ages. A sample-barcoded 5' primer and a J-beta primer mix were used in a second PCR of roughly 6 to 11 cycles. Using its own MiXCR run on the 5' RACE reads, TCRdb lists one record per CDR3 protein. The sample holds 750,000 to 950,000 distinct CDR3 sequences; 53% are singletons and the top ten take roughly 40%. Sequencing was done on a sample of blood. The receptors were sampled from an older man in good health.

This clonotype was detected a few times. An end of the junction differs from the germline gene, which may be a read error. The chain employs TRBV7-7 and TRBJ2-3; D is possibly TRBD2 (5 bases). The CDR3 is made up of 15 amino acids. Germline CDR1 is SSHAT and CDR2 is FNYEAQ (reference sequence). CDR3 coding DNA: TGTGCTAGCAGCTCCCAGCGGCTTAGCACAGATACGCAGTATTTT. Translating it yields CASSSQRLSTDTQYF.

The chain carries TRBV10-3 and TRBJ2-1, with 7 bases that match TRBD2. From germline, CDR1 is ENHRY and CDR2 SYGVKD. This CDR3 contains 14 residues. J gave up 3 bases and V 6 bases, and 5 bases lay outside the gene matches. The CDR3 DNA sequence: TGTGCCATCAGCCAGGGCGGGGGCTACAATGAGCAGTTCTTC. This sequence encodes CAISQGGGYNEQFF.

The chain employs TRBV12-3 or TRBV12-4 and TRBJ2-7, with 9 bases matching TRBD1. After removal of 6 bases from V and 5 bases from J, the junction contained 8 bases not matched to a gene. The CDR3 contains 14 residues. This chain's CDR3 is CASSAGTGNHEQYF. The CDR3 DNA reads as TGTGCCAGCAGCGCCGGGACAGGGAACCACGAGCAGTACTTC.

The rearrangement joins TRBV27 to TRBJ2-7, with a weak D call TRBD2 (5 bases). With 3 bases removed from V and 0 bases from J, the gap between germline ends came to 18 bases. The CDR3 totals 17 residues. Germline V gives CDR1 MNHEY, CDR2 SMNVEV (reference sequence). The CDR3 sequence: CASSLRGISTYSYEQYF. The CDR3, as DNA: TGTGCCAGCAGTTTGAGAGGGATTTCGACTTACTCCTACGAGCAGTACTTC.

The gene calls are TRBV6-5 and TRBJ2-3; possible D gene TRBD1, 5 bases. Germline V gene lookup returns CDR1 MNHEY and CDR2 SVGAGI. V was cut by 4 bases and J by 0 bases, with 11 bases left in between. This CDR3 is built from 15 residues. The CDR3, as DNA: TGTGCCAGCAGTTCCCCCAGGGCCAGCACAGATACGCAGTATTTT. This codes for CASSSPRASTDTQYF.

Note on this clonotype: Given a much more abundant clone one base away, this may be a read error. For the CDR3, the DNA is TGTGCCGGCAGACCCACTAGCGGGAGTATCTACGAGCAGTACTTC. This codes for CAGRPTSGSIYEQYF. V gene TRBV7-2 combines with J gene TRBJ2-7, with TRBD2 matching over 11 bases. This CDR3 region has 15 residues. CDR1 is SGHTA and CDR2 is FQGNSA in the germline V gene. Variable domain in full (rest from reference TRBV7-2 and TRBJ2-7): GAGVSQSPSNKVTEKGKDVELRCDPISGHTALYWYRQSLGQGLEFLIYFQGNSAPDKSGLPSDRFSAERTGGSVSTLTIQRTQQEDSAVYLCAGRPTSGSIYEQYFGPGTRLTVT.

Note on this clonotype: The junction does not match germline at one end; this may be a read error. This chain connects TRBV7-9 to TRBJ2-5, with 9 bases identical to TRBD1. The CDR3 is made up of 16 amino acids. Germline V CDR1 and CDR2: SEHNR, FQNEAQ (reference sequence). The CDR3 loop reads CASSRSGTGSEETLYF. The CDR3, as DNA: TGTGCCAGCAGTCGATCCGGGACAGGGTCAGAAGAGACCCTGTACTTC.

The chain has TRBV5-6 and TRBJ1-1; D is undetermined. V shed 0 bases and J shed 4 bases, with 16 bases lying between them. CDR1 is SGHDT and CDR2 is YYEEEE in the germline V gene. This CDR3 is 16 amino acids long. In DNA form, the CDR3 reads TGTGCCAGCAGCTTGGGCCTTTGGCCAACCCTCACTGAAGCTTTCTTT. Its protein product is CASSLGLWPTLTEAFF.

The V gene is TRBV29-1, the J gene TRBJ2-1; TRBD2 matches at 13 bases. Germline V CDR1 and CDR2: SQVTM, ANQGSEA. The trim removed 3 bases at V and 4 bases at J, leaving 12 bases unmatched. This CDR3 comprises 18 residues. CDR3 loop: CSVDALGLAGAAYNEQFF. Here the CDR3 DNA reads TGCAGCGTTGACGCGCTCGGACTAGCGGGAGCTGCTTACAATGAGCAGTTCTTC.

The chain recombines TRBV29-1 with TRBJ2-3; 15 bases match TRBD2. This CDR3 has 15 residues. CDR1 is SQVTM, CDR2 ANQGSEA, per germline. Unmatched junction bases numbered 4, after V lost 6 bases and J lost 3 bases. The CDR3 DNA is TGCAGCGTGTCCGGGACTAGCGGGAGGACAGATACGCAGTATTTT. Translation gives CSVSGTSGRTDTQYF.

The chain joins TRBV27 to TRBJ2-3; TRBD2 matches 8 bases. The CDR3 consists of 17 residues. Germline-derived CDR1 and CDR2 are MNHEY and SMNVEV (reference sequence). V was clipped by 0 bases and J by 14 bases; unmatched bases: 19. Here the CDR3 reads CASSLSSAGAHHRYAYF. The CDR3 bases are TGTGCCAGCAGTTTATCCTCAGCGGGAGCCCACCACAGATACGCGTATTTT.

The rearrangement uses TRBV7-9 and TRBJ2-4; the match to TRBD2 covers 11 bases. The J call may be faulty, since TRBJ2-7 better matches the DNA end. CDR3 length: 14 amino acids. CDR1 and CDR2 from the germline V gene are SEHNR and FQNEAQ (reference sequence). The CDR3 DNA follows: TGTGCCAGCAACCCTCTAGCGGGAGGCTACGAGCAGTACTTC. Residues: CASNPLAGGYEQYF.